These 4 T cell receptor beta chains were all obtained from the same sample, sequenced in a study of T cells in Graves' hyperthyroidism and ophthalmopathy. RNA transcripts were the template for amplifying TCR beta CDR3 regions. HTBI primers drove first-round RT-PCR of the TCR CDR3. TCRdb processed the multiplex PCR reads anew with MiXCR; each CDR3 protein has one entry. Of 300,000 to 450,000 distinct CDR3 sequences listed, about 15% are singletons. The specimen was blood. All receptors derive from a woman in her twenties or thirties with Graves' hyperthyroidism.

In this sample, this clonotype turned up many times. V and J are TRBV20-1 and TRBJ2-7; 8 nucleotides align to TRBD2. CDR3 length: 15 residues. Germline-derived CDR1 and CDR2 are DFQATT and SNEGSKA (reference sequence). V lost 0 bases to trimming and J lost 3 bases; unmatched junction nucleotides: 7. Here the CDR3 reads CSARDGTSGIYEQYF. The CDR3 nucleotides are TGCAGTGCTAGAGATGGAACTAGCGGTATCTACGAGCAGTACTTC.

The chain combines TRBV29-1 with TRBJ2-7; 10 bases match TRBD1. Germline CDR1 SQVTM, CDR2 ANQGSEA. V lost 4 bases and J lost 5; bases outside the gene matches: 14. The CDR3 contains 16 residues. In DNA, the CDR3 is TGCAGCGTTGTTCCTTACTTGACAGGGGGCGAGGACGAGCAGTACTTC. It yields the protein CSVVPYLTGGEDEQYF.

This chain links TRBV11-3 with TRBJ2-2; 7 nucleotides agree with TRBD2. This CDR3 has 17 amino acids. The germline V gene has CDR1 SGHNT and CDR2 YENEEA. V was clipped by 4 bases and J by 3 bases; unmatched bases: 11. CDR3 loop: CASSSRLAGADTGELFF. CDR3 in DNA: TGTGCCAGCAGCTCCCGACTAGCCGGGGCGGACACCGGGGAGCTGTTTTTT.

In its sample, this clonotype was seen many times. The gene calls are TRBV20-1 and TRBJ2-7; TRBD2 agrees at 12 bases. V shed 6 bases and J 3 bases; nucleotides not matched to a gene: 9. The CDR3 spans 15 residues. CDR1 and CDR2 (germline): DFQATT, SNEGSKA (reference sequence). CDR3 sequence: CSAHRPTSGSYEQYF. In DNA, the CDR3 is TGCAGTGCCCACCGCCCGACTAGCGGGAGCTACGAGCAGTACTTC.